This T cell receptor (beta chain) was identified in a study of control samples from healthy donors and cancer patients. CDR1 is SGHDT and CDR2 is YYEEEE in the germline V gene. V shed 3 bases and J shed 0 bases, with 10 bases lying between them. The CDR3 consists of 15 residues. The table came from immunoSEQ multiplex PCR; TCRdb's copy has only in-frame clones and leaves some out. The sample contains 85,000 to 120,000 clones, about 92% of which appear only once. V is TRBV5-6 and J is TRBJ2-4, with D unresolved. The receptor's source is a woman under 30 in good health. Sequences were obtained from blood. This chain's CDR3 is CASSSKNLAKNIQYF. The CDR3, as DNA: TGTGCCAGCAGCTCAAAAAATTTAGCCAAAAACATTCAGTACTTC.